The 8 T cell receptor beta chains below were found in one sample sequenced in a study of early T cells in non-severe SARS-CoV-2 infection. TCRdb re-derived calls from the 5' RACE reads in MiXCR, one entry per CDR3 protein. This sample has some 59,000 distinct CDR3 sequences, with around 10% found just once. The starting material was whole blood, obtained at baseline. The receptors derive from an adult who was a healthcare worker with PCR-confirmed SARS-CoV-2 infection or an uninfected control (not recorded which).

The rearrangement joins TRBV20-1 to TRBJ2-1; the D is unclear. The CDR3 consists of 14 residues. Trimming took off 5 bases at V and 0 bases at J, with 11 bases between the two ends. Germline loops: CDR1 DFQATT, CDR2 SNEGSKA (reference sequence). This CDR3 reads CSAFRPSSYNEQFF. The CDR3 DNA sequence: TGCAGTGCTTTTAGACCCAGCTCCTACAATGAGCAGTTCTTC.

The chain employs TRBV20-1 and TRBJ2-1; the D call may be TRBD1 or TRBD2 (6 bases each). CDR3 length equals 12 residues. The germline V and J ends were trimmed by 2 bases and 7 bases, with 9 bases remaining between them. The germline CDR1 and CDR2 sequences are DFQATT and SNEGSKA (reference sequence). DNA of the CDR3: TGCAGTGCTAGACGAGGGGGGAATGAGCAGTTCTTC. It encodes CSARRGGNEQFF.

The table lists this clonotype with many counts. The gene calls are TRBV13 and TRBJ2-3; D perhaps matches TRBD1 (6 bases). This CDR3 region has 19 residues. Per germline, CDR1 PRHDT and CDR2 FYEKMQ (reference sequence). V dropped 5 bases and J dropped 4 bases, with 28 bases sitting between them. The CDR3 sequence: CASSTYLKGHQPPADTQYF. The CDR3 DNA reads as TGTGCCAGCAGCACCTACCTTAAGGGACACCAACCCCCGGCAGATACGCAGTATTTT. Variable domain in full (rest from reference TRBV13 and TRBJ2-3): AAGVIQSPRHLIKEKRETATLKCYPIPRHDTVYWYQQGPGQDPQFLISFYEKMQSDKGSIPDRFSAQQFSDYHSELNMSSLELGDSALYFCASSTYLKGHQPPADTQYFGPGTRLTVL.

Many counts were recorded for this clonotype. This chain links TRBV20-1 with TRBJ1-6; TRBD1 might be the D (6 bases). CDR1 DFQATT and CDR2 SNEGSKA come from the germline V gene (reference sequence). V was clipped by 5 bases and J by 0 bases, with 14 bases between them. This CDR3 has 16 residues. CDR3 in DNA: TGCAGTGCTGGGTCACAGGGAACCTCCTATAATTCACCCCTCCACTTT. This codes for CSAGSQGTSYNSPLHF.

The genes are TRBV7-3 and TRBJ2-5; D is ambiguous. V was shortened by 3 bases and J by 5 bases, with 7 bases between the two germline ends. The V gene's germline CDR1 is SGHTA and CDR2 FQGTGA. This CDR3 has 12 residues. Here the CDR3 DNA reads TGTGCCAGCAGCTTGTACGGGGAGACCCAGTACTTC. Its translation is CASSLYGETQYF.

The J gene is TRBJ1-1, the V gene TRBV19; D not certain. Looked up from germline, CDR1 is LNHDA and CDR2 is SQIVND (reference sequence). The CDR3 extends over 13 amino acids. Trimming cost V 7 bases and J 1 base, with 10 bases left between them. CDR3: CASKVAANTEAFF. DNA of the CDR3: TGTGCCAGTAAGGTGGCGGCGAACACTGAAGCTTTCTTT.

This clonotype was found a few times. DNA of the CDR3: TGTGCCAGCAGCTGGGAACCGGGACAGGGTTTGGTGACGCAGTATTTT. Translating it yields CASSWEPGQGLVTQYF. The chain links TRBV5-5 to TRBJ2-3, with 9 bases identical to TRBD1. The V segment lost 3 bases and the J segment 9 bases; nucleotides outside the gene matches: 14. Germline assignment: CDR1 SGHKS and CDR2 YYEKEE (reference sequence). This CDR3 is built from 16 residues.

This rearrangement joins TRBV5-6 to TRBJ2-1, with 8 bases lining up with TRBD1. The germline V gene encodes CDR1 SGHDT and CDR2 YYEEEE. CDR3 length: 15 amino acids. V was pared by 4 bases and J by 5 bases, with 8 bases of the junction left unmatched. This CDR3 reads CASSQGTGHNNEQFF. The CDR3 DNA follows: TGTGCCAGCAGCCAAGGGACAGGACACAACAATGAGCAGTTCTTC.